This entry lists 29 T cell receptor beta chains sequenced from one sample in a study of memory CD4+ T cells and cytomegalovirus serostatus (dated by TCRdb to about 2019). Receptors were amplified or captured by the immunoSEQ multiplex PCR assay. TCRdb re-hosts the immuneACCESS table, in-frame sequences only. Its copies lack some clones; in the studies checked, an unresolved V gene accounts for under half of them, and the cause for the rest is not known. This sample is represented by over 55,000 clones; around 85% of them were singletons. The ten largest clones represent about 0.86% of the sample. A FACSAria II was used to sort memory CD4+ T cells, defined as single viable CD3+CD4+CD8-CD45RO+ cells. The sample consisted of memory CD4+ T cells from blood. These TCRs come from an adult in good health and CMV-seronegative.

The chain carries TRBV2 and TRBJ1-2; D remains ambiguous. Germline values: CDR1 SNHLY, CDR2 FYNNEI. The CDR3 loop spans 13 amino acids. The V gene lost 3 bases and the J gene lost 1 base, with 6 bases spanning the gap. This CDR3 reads CASSETYNYGYTF. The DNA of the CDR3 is TGTGCCAGCAGTGAGACCTATAACTATGGCTACACCTTC.

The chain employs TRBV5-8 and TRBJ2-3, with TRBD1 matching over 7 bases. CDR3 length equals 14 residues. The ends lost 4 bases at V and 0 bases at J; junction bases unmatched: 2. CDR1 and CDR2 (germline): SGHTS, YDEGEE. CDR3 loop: CASSGGQSTDTQYF. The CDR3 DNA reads TGTGCCAGCAGCGGGGGACAGAGCACAGATACGCAGTATTTT.

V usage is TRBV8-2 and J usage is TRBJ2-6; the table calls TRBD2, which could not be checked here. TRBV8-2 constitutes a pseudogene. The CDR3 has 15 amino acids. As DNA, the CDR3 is TGTGGCACACTACCCACACAAAGTCGGGCCAACGTCCTGACTTTC. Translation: CGTLPTQSRANVLTF.

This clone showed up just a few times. The CDR3 DNA reads as TGTGCCAGTAGGAAGCAGGGGGCAAGTGAAAAACTGTTTTTT. Translated: CASRKQGASEKLFF. The chain employs TRBV19 and TRBJ1-4; 8 positions match TRBD1. The germline V gene has CDR1 LNHDA and CDR2 SQIVND (reference sequence). The CDR3 runs 14 residues. J gave up 7 bases and V 6 bases, and 7 bases lay outside the gene matches.

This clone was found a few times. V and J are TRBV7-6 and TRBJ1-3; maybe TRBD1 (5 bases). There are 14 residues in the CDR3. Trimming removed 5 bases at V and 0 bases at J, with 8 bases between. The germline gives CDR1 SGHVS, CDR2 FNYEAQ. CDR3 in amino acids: CASSSQGSGNTIYF. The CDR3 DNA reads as TGTGCCAGCAGCAGTCAGGGCTCTGGAAACACCATATATTTT.

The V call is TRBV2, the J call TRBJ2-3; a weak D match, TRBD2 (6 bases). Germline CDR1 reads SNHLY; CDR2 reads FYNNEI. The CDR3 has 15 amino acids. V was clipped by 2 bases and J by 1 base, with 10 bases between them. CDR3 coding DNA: TGTGCCAGCAGTGAACACGGGAGAGGCACAGATACGCAGTATTTT. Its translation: CASSEHGRGTDTQYF.

This CDR3 is CASSPRRTTDTQYF. Written as DNA, the CDR3 is TGTGCCAGCAGTCCTCGACGGACCACAGATACGCAGTATTTT. J is TRBJ2-3 and V is TRBV28; no definite D call. V was pared by 5 bases and J by 2 bases, with 11 bases between. Per the germline V gene, CDR1 is MDHEN and CDR2 is SYDVKM. The CDR3 extends over 14 amino acids.

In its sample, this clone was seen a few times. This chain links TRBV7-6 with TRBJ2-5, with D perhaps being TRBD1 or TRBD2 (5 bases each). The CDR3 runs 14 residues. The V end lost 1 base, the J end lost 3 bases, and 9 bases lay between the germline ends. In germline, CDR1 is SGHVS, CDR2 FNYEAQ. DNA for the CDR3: TGTGCCAGCAGCTTAGGGGGGTGGGAAGAGACCCAGTACTTC. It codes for CASSLGGWEETQYF.

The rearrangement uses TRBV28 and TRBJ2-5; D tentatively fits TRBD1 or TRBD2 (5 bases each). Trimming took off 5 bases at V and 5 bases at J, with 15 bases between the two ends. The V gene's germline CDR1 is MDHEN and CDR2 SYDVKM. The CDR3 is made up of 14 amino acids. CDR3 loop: CASSLRGRPETQYF. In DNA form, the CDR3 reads TGTGCCAGCAGTCTCCGGGGCCGTCCGGAGACCCAGTACTTC.

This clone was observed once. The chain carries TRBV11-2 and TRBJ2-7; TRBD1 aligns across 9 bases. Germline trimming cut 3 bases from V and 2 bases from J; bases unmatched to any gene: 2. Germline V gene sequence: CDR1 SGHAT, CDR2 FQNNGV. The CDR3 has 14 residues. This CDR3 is CASSFDRGAYEQYF. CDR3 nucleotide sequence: TGTGCCAGCAGCTTTGACAGGGGGGCCTACGAGCAGTACTTC. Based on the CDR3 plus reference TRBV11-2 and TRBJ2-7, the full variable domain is EAGVAQSPRYKIIEKRQSVAFWCNPISGHATLYWYQQILGQGPKLLIQFQNNGVVDDSQLPKDRFSAERLKGVDSTLKIQPAKLEDSAVYLCASSFDRGAYEQYFGPGTRLTVT.

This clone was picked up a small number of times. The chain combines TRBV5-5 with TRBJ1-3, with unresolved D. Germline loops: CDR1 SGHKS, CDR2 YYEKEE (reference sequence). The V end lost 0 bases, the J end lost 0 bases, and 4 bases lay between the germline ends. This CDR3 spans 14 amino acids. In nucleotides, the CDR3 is TGTGCCAGCAGCTTGGAGTTCTCTGGAAACACCATATATTTT. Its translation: CASSLEFSGNTIYF.

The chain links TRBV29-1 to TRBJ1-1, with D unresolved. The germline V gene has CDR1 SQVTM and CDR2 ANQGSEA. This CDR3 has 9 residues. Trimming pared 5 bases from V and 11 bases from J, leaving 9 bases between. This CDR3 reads CSVLPGAFF. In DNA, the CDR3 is TGCAGCGTTTTGCCCGGGGCTTTCTTT.

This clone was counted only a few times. The CDR3 protein is CASSLPPWTSGGRVTQYF. As DNA, the CDR3 is TGTGCCAGCAGTTTACCTCCCTGGACTAGCGGGGGGCGGGTTACGCAGTATTTT. The genes are TRBV28 and TRBJ2-3; 14 bases align to TRBD2. The germline V gene encodes CDR1 MDHEN and CDR2 SYDVKM. CDR3 length: 18 residues. The V and J ends lost 2 bases and 8 bases, in that order; junction bases with no gene match: 12.

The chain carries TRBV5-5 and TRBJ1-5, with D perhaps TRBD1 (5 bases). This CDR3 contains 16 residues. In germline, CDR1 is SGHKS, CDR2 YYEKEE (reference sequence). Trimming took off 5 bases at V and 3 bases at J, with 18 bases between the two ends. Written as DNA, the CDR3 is TGTGCCAGCAGTACCACGGTTGGGGCCGTCAATCAGCCCCAGCATTTT. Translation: CASSTTVGAVNQPQHF.

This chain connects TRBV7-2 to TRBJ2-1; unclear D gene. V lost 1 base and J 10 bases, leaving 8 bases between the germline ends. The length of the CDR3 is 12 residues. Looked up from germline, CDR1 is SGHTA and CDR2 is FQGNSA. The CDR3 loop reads CASSLDYDEQFF. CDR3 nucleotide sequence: TGTGCCAGCAGCTTAGACTACGACGAGCAGTTCTTC.

This chain's CDR3 is CASSVTEMNTGELFF. In DNA form, the CDR3 reads TGTGCCAGCAGTGTGACAGAGATGAACACCGGGGAGCTGTTTTTT. The chain links TRBV2 to TRBJ2-2, with D possibly TRBD1 on 5 matching bases. V was cut by 4 bases and J by 1 base, with 10 bases left in between. Germline V gene sequence: CDR1 SNHLY, CDR2 FYNNEI. The CDR3 spans 15 residues.

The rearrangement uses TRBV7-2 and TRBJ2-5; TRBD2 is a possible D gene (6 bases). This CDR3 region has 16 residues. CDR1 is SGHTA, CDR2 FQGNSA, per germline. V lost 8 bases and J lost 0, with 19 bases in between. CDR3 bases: TGTGCCAGCCGAGACCTTTGGGGGGAGTACCAAGAGACCCAGTACTTC. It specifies CASRDLWGEYQETQYF.

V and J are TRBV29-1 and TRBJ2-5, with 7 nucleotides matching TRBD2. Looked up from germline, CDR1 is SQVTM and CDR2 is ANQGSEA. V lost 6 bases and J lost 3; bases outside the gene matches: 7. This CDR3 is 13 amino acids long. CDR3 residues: CSVRLAGKETQYF. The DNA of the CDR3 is TGCAGCGTCCGACTAGCTGGCAAAGAGACCCAGTACTTC. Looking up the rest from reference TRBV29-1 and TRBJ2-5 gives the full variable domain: SAVISQKPSRDICQRGTSLTIQCQVDSQVTMMFWYRQQPGQSLTLIATANQGSEATYESGFVIDKFPISRPNLTFSTLTVSNMSPEDSSIYLCSVRLAGKETQYFGPGTRLLVL.

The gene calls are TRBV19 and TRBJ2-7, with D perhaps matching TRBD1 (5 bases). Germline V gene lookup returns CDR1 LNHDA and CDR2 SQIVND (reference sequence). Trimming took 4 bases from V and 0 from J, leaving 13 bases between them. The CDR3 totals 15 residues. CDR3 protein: CASSKGATSSYEQYF. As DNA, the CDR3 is TGTGCCAGTAGTAAAGGGGCCACAAGCTCCTACGAGCAGTACTTC.

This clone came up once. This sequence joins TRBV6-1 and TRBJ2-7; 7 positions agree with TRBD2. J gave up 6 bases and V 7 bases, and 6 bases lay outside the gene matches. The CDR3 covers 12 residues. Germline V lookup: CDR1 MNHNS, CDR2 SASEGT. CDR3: CASTQGGIEQYF. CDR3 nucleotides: TGTGCCAGCACTCAGGGAGGGATCGAGCAGTACTTC.

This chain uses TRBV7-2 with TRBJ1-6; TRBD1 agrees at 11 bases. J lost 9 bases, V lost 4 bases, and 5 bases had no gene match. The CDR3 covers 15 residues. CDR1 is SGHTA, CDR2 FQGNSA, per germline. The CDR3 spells CASSWGDRGSSPLHF. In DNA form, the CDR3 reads TGTGCCAGCAGCTGGGGGGACAGGGGGAGTTCACCCCTCCACTTT. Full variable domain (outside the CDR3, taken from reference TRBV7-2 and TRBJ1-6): GAGVSQSPSNKVTEKGKDVELRCDPISGHTALYWYRQSLGQGLEFLIYFQGNSAPDKSGLPSDRFSAERTGGSVSTLTIQRTQQEDSAVYLCASSWGDRGSSPLHFGNGTRLTVT.

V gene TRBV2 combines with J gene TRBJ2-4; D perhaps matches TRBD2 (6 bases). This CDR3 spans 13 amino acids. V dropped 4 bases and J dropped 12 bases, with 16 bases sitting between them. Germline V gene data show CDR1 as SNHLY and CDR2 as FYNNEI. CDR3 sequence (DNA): TGTGCCAGCAGTGGGGACTCTCTTCCTGATCAGTACTTC. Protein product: CASSGDSLPDQYF.

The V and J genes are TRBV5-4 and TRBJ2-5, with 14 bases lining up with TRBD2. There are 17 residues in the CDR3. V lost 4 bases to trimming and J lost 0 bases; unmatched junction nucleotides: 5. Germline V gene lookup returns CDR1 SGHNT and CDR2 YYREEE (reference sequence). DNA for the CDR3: TGTGCCAGCAGCCCTGGGACTAGCGGGGGCAACCAAGAGACCCAGTACTTC. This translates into CASSPGTSGGNQETQYF.

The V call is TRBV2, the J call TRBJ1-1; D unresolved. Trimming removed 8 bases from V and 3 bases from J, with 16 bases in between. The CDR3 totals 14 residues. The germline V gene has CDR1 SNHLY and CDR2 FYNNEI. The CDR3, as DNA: TGTGCCAGCCGGAGTCCCCAATTGGACACTGAAGCTTTCTTT. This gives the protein CASRSPQLDTEAFF.

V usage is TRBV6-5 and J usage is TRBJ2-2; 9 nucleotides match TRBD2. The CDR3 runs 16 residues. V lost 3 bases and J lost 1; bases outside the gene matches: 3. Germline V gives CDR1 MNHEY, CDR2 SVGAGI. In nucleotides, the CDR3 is TGTGCCAGCAGTTATAGCGGGGGACTGAACACCGGGGAGCTGTTTTTT. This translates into CASSYSGGLNTGELFF.

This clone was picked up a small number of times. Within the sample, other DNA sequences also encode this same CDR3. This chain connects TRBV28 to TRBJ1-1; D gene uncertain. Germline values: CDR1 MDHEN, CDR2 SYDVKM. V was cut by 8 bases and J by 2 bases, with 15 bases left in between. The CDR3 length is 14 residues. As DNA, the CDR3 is TGTGCCAGCGGGCTTTCATCACGTAACACTGAAGCTTTCTTT. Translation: CASGLSSRNTEAFF.

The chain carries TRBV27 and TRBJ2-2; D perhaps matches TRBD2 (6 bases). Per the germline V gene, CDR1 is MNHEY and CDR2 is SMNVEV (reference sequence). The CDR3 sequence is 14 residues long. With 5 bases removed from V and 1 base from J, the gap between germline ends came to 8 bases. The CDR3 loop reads CASSQAGNTGELFF. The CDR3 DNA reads TGTGCCAGCAGTCAAGCGGGGAACACCGGGGAGCTGTTTTTT.

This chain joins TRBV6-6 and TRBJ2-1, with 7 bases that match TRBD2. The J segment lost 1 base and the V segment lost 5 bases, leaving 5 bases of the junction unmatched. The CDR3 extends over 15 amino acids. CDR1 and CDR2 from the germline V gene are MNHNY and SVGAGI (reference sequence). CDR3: CASSPRTRSYNEQFF. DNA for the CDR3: TGTGCCAGCAGTCCGCGGACTAGATCCTACAATGAGCAGTTCTTC.

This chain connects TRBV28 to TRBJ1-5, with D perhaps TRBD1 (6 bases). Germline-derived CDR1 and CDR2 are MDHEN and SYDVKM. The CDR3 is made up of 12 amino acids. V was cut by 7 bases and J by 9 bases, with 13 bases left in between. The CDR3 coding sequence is TGTGCCAGCAAACCCGGGGGCAGGCCCCAGCATTTT. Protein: CASKPGGRPQHF.